Listed below are T cell receptor beta chains from one sample, sequenced in a study of blood T cell repertoires in COVID-19. Assay: immunoSEQ multiplex PCR; the TCRdb copy retains only in-frame clones and omits some. The table includes under 200,000 clones, 75% to 85% detected once. The specimen sequenced was peripheral blood. These TCRs come from a human donor in a cohort sampled during active COVID-19. CDR3s include the opening cysteine and the closing phenylalanine or tryptophan. D genes are given only for firm matches. Clone size is given for some rows only: seen once, a few or many times, or a class if the clone is expanded.

j_call d_call clone_size v_call cdr3_aa cdr3_nt
TRBJ2-7 TRBD1 . TRBV11-2 CASSSGQGYEQYF TGTGCCAGCAGCTCGGGACAGGGGTACGAGCAGTACTTC
TRBJ2-3 TRBD2 . TRBV28 CASSNELAGVTDTQYF TGTGCCAGCAGTAACGAACTAGCGGGAGTCACAGATACGCAGTATTTT
TRBJ1-2 TRBD1 . TRBV9 CASSVEWQGDYGYTF TGTGCCAGCAGCGTAGAGTGGCAGGGGGACTATGGCTACACCTTC
TRBJ2-1 TRBD1 . TRBV7-3 CASSLRGQGAVSSYNEQFF TGTGCCAGCAGCTTAAGGGGACAGGGGGCAGTTAGCTCCTACAATGAGCAGTTCTTC
TRBJ2-2 TRBD2 few TRBV19 CASSPRLATNTGELFF TGTGCCAGTAGTCCCAGACTAGCGACGAACACCGGGGAGCTGTTTTTT
TRBJ2-7 . . TRBV28 CASSPAGTVIVEQYF TGTGCCAGCAGCCCCGCGGGGACAGTAATTGTCGAGCAGTACTTC
TRBJ2-3 TRBD2 . TRBV11-3 CASSLGTSGRAGDTQYF TGTGCCAGCAGCTTGGGGACTAGCGGGAGGGCCGGAGATACGCAGTATTTT
TRBJ2-7 TRBD1 . TRBV5-6 CASSLGQGVYEQYF TGTGCCAGCAGCTTGGGACAGGGGGTCTACGAGCAGTACTTC
TRBJ2-1 TRBD1 . TRBV27 CASTSSGQGRDNEQFF TGTGCCAGCACCTCATCGGGACAGGGTCGGGACAATGAGCAGTTCTTC
TRBJ1-1 TRBD1 . TRBV9 CASSGLTGGTEAFF TGTGCCAGCAGCGGATTGACAGGGGGCACTGAAGCTTTCTTT